The clone carrying this TCR beta chain was seen at least ten times. Its antigen is not identified. These data originate in a study of T-cell memory formation after mild COVID-19. Whole-study context: TCR clusters mostly belonged to single donors.

MiXCR, applied by TCRdb to the 5' RACE reads, yields one record per CDR3 protein. The sample lists 350,000 or so distinct CDR3 sequences; under 25% were seen once. Study-wide findings and caveats: Pre-infection memory harbored some responding clones, suggesting cross-reactive memory joined.

This CDR3 comprises 13 residues. Germline V gene sequence: CDR1 SGHDT, CDR2 YYEEEE. Trimming removed 2 bases from V and 5 bases from J, with 8 bases in between. The sequence was obtained from an adult woman who had mild COVID-19 (a few samples of this study predate the infection). Cell type and time point are not known. The sample consisted of PBMCs or a T cell subset sorted from them (not recorded which). The chain couples TRBV5-6 to TRBJ1-5, with D possibly being TRBD1 (6 bases). The CDR3: CASSLAGDQPQHF. DNA of the CDR3: TGTGCCAGCAGCTTAGCAGGGGATCAGCCCCAGCATTTT.